Given below is one TCR beta chain in context. Produced via immunoSEQ multiplex PCR; TCRdb's table is partial and in-frame only. This repertoire shows hundreds of thousands of clones, around 87% found once; its top ten account for roughly 1.6%. This specimen belongs to a study of blood T cell repertoires in COVID-19. The germline V gene has CDR1 SGHDT and CDR2 YYEEEE. V was pared by 4 bases and J by 12 bases, with 13 bases between. CDR3 length: 11 residues. The chain uses TRBV5-6 and TRBJ2-5; D may be TRBD2 (6 bases). Source material: PBMCs or T cells enriched from blood (not recorded which). This clonotype originated in a woman between 50 and 59 years old who had recovered from COVID-19. The CDR3 is CASSITGTEYF. The CDR3 DNA follows: TGTGCCAGCAGCATAACCGGGACTGAGTACTTC.